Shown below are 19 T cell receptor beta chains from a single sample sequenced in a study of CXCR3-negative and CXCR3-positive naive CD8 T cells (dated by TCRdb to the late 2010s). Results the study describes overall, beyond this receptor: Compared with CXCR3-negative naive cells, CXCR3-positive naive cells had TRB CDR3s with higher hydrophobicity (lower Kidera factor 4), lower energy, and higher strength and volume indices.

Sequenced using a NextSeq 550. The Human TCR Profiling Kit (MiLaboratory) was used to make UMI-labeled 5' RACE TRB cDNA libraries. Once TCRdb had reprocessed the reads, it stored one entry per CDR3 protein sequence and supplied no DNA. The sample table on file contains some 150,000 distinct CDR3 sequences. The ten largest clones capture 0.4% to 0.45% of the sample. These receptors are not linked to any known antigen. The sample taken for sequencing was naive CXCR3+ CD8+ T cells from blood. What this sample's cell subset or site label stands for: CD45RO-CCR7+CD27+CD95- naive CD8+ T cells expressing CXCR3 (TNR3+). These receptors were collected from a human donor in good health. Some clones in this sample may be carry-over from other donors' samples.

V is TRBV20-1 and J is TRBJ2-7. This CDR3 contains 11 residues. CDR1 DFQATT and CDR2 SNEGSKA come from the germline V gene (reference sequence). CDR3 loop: CSARLGYEQYF.

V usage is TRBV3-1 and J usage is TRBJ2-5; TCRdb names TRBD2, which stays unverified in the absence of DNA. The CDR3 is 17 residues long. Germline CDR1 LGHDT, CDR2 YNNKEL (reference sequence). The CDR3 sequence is CASSPRLAGGLQETQYF.

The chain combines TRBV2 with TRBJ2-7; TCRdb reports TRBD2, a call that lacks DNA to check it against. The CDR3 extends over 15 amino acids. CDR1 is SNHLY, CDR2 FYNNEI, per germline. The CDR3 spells CASSEWSSATYEQYF.

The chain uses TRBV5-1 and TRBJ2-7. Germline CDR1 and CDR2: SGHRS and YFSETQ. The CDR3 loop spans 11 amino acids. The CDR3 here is CASSLDGWQYF.

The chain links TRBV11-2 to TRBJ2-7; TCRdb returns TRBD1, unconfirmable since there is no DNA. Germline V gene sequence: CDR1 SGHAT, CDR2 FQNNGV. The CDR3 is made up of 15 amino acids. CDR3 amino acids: CASSPSGTGVGEQYF.

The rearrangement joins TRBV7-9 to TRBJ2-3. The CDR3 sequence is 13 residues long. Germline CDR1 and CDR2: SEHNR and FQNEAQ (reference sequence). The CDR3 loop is CASSLTTSLAQYF.

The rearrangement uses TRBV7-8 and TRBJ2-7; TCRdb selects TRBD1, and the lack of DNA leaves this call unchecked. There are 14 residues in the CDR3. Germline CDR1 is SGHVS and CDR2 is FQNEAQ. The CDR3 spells CASSPGLPWEEQYF.

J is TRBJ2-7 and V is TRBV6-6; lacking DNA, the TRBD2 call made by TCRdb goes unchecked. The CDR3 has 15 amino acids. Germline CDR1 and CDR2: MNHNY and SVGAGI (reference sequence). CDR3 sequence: CASQNEGGPGYEQYF.

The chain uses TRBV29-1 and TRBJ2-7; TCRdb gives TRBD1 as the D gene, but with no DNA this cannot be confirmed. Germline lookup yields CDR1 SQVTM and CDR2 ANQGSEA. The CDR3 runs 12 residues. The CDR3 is CSVVGDRYEQYF.

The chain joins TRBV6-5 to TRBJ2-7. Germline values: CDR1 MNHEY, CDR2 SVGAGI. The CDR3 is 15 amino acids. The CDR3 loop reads CASSYSRHLGSEQYF.

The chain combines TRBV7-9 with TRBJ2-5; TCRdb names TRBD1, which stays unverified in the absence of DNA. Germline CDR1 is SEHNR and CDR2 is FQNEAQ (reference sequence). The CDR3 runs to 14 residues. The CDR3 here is CASSPRTVIGTQYF.

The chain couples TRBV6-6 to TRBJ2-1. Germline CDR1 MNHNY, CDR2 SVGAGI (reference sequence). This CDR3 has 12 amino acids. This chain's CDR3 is CASSYGDNEQFF.

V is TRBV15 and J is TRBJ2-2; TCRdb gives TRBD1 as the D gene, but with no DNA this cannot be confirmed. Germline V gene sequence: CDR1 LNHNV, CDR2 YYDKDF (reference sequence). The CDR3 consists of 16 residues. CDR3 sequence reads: CATSSPYSGNTGELFF.

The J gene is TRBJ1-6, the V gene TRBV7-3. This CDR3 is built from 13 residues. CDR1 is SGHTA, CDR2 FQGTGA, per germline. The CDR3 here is CASSLLVDSPLHF.

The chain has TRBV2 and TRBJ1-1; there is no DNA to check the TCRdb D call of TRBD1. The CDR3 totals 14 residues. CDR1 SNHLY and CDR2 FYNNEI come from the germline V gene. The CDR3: CASSEVGGDTEAFF.

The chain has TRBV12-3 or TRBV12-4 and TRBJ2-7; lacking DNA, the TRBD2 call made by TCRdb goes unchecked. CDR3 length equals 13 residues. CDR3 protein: CASSFSSGSEQYF.

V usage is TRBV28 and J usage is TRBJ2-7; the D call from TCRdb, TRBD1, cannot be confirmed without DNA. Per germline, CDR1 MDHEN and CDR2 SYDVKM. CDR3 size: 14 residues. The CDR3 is CASSGTGHLDEQYF.

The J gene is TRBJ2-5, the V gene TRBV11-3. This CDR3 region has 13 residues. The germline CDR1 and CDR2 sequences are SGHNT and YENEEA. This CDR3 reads CASSSMPEETQYF.

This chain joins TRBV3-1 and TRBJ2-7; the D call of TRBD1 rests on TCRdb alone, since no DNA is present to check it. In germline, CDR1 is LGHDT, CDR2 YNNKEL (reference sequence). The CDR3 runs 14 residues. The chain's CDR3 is CASSQTGIVGEQYF.